The 26 T cell receptor beta chains below come from one sample, sequenced in a study of monozygotic twins with inflammatory bowel disease. TCRdb reprocessed the 5' RACE reads; each CDR3 protein has one entry and no DNA is given. Recorded for this sample: hundreds of thousands of distinct CDR3 sequences. The source material was blood. All receptors derive from a human donor with ulcerative colitis or Crohn's disease, or a healthy co-twin of an affected twin (not recorded which).

The rearrangement joins TRBV27 to TRBJ2-7; TCRdb returns TRBD1, unconfirmable since there is no DNA. Per germline, CDR1 MNHEY and CDR2 SMNVEV (reference sequence). The CDR3 extends over 15 amino acids. The CDR3 loop is CATSLRGQTTYEQYF.

This rearrangement joins TRBV12-3 or TRBV12-4 to TRBJ1-2; TCRdb indicates TRBD1, and absent DNA this call remains unverified. The length of the CDR3 is 17 residues. This CDR3 is CASSPLPGRRTNYGYTF.

This chain links TRBV28 with TRBJ2-2; TCRdb's D call, TRBD1, is unchecked because there is no DNA. Per germline, CDR1 MDHEN and CDR2 SYDVKM. This CDR3 is built from 16 residues. The CDR3 sequence: CASSFWGQGAIGELFF.

This chain joins TRBV5-1 and TRBJ2-1. Germline lookup yields CDR1 SGHRS and CDR2 YFSETQ. This CDR3 contains 11 residues. The CDR3 protein is CASSLEQYQFF. The full variable domain, its missing parts supplied by reference TRBV5-1 and TRBJ2-1, is KAGVTQTPRYLIKTRGQQVTLSCSPISGHRSVSWYQQTPGQGLQFLFEYFSETQRNKGNFPGRFSGRQFSNSRSEMNVSTLELGDSALYLCASSLEQYQFFGPGTRLTVL.

The genes are TRBV5-1 and TRBJ2-7; the TCRdb D gene call, TRBD2, has no DNA to confirm it. This CDR3 is 14 amino acids long. Germline CDR1 SGHRS, CDR2 YFSETQ. CDR3 protein: CASSQSGTKYEQYF.

This rearrangement joins TRBV18 to TRBJ2-7; the D gene TCRdb calls, TRBD1, cannot be checked with no DNA. This CDR3 region has 12 residues. CDR1 and CDR2 from the germline V gene are KGHSH and LQKENI. The CDR3 here is CASSPRGAEQYF.

The chain combines TRBV30 with TRBJ1-6; TCRdb calls TRBD1, which cannot be checked without DNA. The germline gives CDR1 GTSNPN, CDR2 SVGIG (reference sequence). The CDR3 covers 14 residues. The CDR3 here is CAWSTGTGGSPLHF.

V is TRBV6-2 or TRBV6-3 and J is TRBJ2-7; with no DNA, the TCRdb D assignment of TRBD2 cannot be verified. The germline V gene encodes CDR1 MNHEY and CDR2 SVGEGT. The CDR3 has 17 residues. This CDR3 reads CASTPSSSGRVSVEQYF.

This sequence joins TRBV4-3 and TRBJ2-1; without DNA, the TCRdb call of TRBD2 cannot be checked. The CDR3 is 20 amino acids. Germline loops: CDR1 LGHNA, CDR2 YSLEER. The CDR3 loop is CASRLQALGQTSDSGNEQFF.

The chain recombines TRBV3-1 with TRBJ1-2; the TCRdb D gene call, TRBD1, has no DNA to confirm it. Looked up from germline, CDR1 is LGHDT and CDR2 is YNNKEL (reference sequence). There are 13 residues in the CDR3. The chain's CDR3 is CASSQGSHYGYTF.

This chain connects TRBV6-1 to TRBJ2-1; lacking DNA, the TRBD2 call made by TCRdb goes unchecked. CDR3 length equals 17 residues. Germline V gene sequence: CDR1 MNHNS, CDR2 SASEGT. The CDR3 sequence is CASKGGTSGFPYNEQFF.

The rearrangement links TRBV5-5 to TRBJ2-2; with no DNA, the TCRdb D assignment of TRBD1 cannot be verified. The CDR3 extends over 16 amino acids. Germline V gene sequence: CDR1 SGHKS, CDR2 YYEKEE (reference sequence). The CDR3 is CASSPRGQGRAGELFF. Full variable domain (remainder filled in from reference TRBV5-5 and TRBJ2-2): DAGVTQSPTHLIKTRGQQVTLRCSPISGHKSVSWYQQVLGQGPQFIFQYYEKEERGRGNFPDRFSARQFPNYSSELNVNALLLGDSALYLCASSPRGQGRAGELFFGEGSRLTVL.

The V gene is TRBV5-1, the J gene TRBJ2-7; the TRBD1 assignment by TCRdb is unverifiable without DNA. This CDR3 is built from 13 residues. From germline, CDR1 is SGHRS and CDR2 YFSETQ. CDR3 amino acids: CASSEPGADEQYF.

The chain couples TRBV24-1 to TRBJ2-3. Germline V gene data show CDR1 as KGHDR and CDR2 as SFDVKD. The CDR3 is 14 residues long. CDR3 in amino acids: CATSDMVGTDTQYF.

The gene calls are TRBV6-1 and TRBJ2-1; TCRdb selects TRBD1, and the lack of DNA leaves this call unchecked. From germline, CDR1 is MNHNS and CDR2 SASEGT. The CDR3 consists of 14 residues. The CDR3 region is CASRRATDYNEQFF.

V usage is TRBV11-2 and J usage is TRBJ2-1; TCRdb calls TRBD2, which cannot be checked without DNA. The CDR3 length is 14 residues. Germline V gene lookup returns CDR1 SGHAT and CDR2 FQNNGV. CDR3 region: CASSYLPTADEQFF.

The chain employs TRBV29-1 and TRBJ1-4. Germline lookup yields CDR1 SQVTM and CDR2 ANQGSEA. The CDR3 loop spans 14 amino acids. The CDR3 is CSVGSGTFNEKLFF.

The chain has TRBV28 and TRBJ2-7; the D call of TRBD2 rests on TCRdb alone, since no DNA is present to check it. This CDR3 has 15 residues. Germline CDR1 reads MDHEN; CDR2 reads SYDVKM. The CDR3 region is CASSFTSGATYEQYF.

The rearrangement links TRBV7-2 to TRBJ2-7; as DNA is missing, the TRBD2 call by TCRdb cannot be tested. Germline-derived CDR1 and CDR2 are SGHTA and FQGNSA. The CDR3 runs to 13 residues. The chain's CDR3 is CASSLTGLDEQYF.

This chain joins TRBV9 and TRBJ2-7; TCRdb returns TRBD1, unconfirmable since there is no DNA. The germline V gene encodes CDR1 SGDLS and CDR2 YYNGEE. The CDR3 is made up of 14 amino acids. The CDR3 spells CASSDPGRNYEQYF.

The chain couples TRBV3-1 to TRBJ2-2; TCRdb's D call, TRBD1, is unchecked because there is no DNA. The germline V gene has CDR1 LGHDT and CDR2 YNNKEL (reference sequence). The CDR3 covers 14 residues. The CDR3 spells CASSQKGQSGELFF.

The rearrangement links TRBV6-1 to TRBJ2-7; there is no DNA to check the TCRdb D call of TRBD1. Germline assignment: CDR1 MNHNS and CDR2 SASEGT. The length of the CDR3 is 15 residues. CDR3 residues: CASSKTEGGAYEQYF.

The V gene is TRBV2, the J gene TRBJ2-3; the TCRdb call, TRBD1, lacks DNA for checking. The CDR3 has 12 residues. Germline V gene lookup returns CDR1 SNHLY and CDR2 FYNNEI. CDR3 amino acids: CAWTSGFDTQYF.

The chain has TRBV30 and TRBJ1-3; with no DNA, the TCRdb D assignment of TRBD1 cannot be verified. From germline, CDR1 is GTSNPN and CDR2 SVGIG (reference sequence). The length of the CDR3 is 14 residues. The CDR3 is CAWSTGHSGNTIYF.

This chain joins TRBV6-2 or TRBV6-3 and TRBJ1-1; there is no DNA to check the TCRdb D call of TRBD1. Looked up from germline, CDR1 is MNHEY and CDR2 is SVGEGT. The CDR3 runs to 15 residues. The CDR3 spells CASSYSPGANTEAFF.

The chain couples TRBV18 to TRBJ1-1. Germline V gives CDR1 KGHSH, CDR2 LQKENI. The CDR3 covers 15 residues. CDR3 region: CASSPPKLTNTEAFF. Drawing the rest from reference TRBV18 and TRBJ1-1, the complete variable domain is NAGVMQNPRHLVRRRGQEARLRCSPMKGHSHVYWYRQLPEEGLKFMVYLQKENIIDESGMPKERFSAEFPKEGPSILRIQQVVRGDSAAYFCASSPPKLTNTEAFFGQGTRLTVV.